Described below is a single T cell receptor beta chain sequence and its context. Investigators isolated RNA and reverse transcribed it into cDNA to act as the sequencing template. Method: immunoSEQ multiplex PCR; TCRdb's copy keeps in-frame clones and lacks some. The table shows 30,000 to 40,000 clones, with approximately 54% occurring only once. These data are taken from a study of CD8+ T cells in alopecia areata. V dropped 6 bases and J dropped 7 bases, with 12 bases sitting between them. The CDR3 covers 11 residues. Germline V gives CDR1 SQVTM, CDR2 ANQGSEA. Sorting separated CD25+CD127- cells from the CD4+ cells of roughly five patients.

The sequence came from a human donor with alopecia areata. The sample comprised CD4+ Tregs sorted from blood. The rearrangement links TRBV29-1 to TRBJ1-1, with D perhaps matching TRBD1 (5 bases). This CDR3 is CSVLGGSEAFF. Here the CDR3 DNA reads TGCAGCGTCCTTGGGGGGAGTGAAGCTTTCTTT.